These T cell receptor beta chains were read from a single sample in a study of patients and donors after allogeneic stem cell transplantation. TCRdb used MiXCR to reprocess the RT-PCR reads, holding one entry per CDR3 protein. The sample lists hundreds of thousands of distinct CDR3 sequences, 38% occurring once. Sequenced: blood, either unsorted or a sorted T cell fraction (not recorded which). The source of these receptors is a human donor who was either an allogeneic HSCT recipient or a stem cell or donor lymphocyte infusion donor (not recorded which). It is not recorded whose cells these are; they may come from a transplant donor. The CDR3 runs from the conserved cysteine through the conserved F or W. D genes are given only for firm matches. A row's size may be missing; if present it is once, few, many or a size class.

j_call d_call v_call clone_size cdr3_aa cdr3_nt
TRBJ2-7 NA TRBV20-1 NA CSARESNYEQYF TGCAGTGCTAGAGAGTCAAACTACGAGCAGTACTTC
TRBJ1-2 NA TRBV29-1 NA CSARDPMNYGYTF TGCAGCGCTAGGGACCCGATGAACTATGGCTACACCTTC
TRBJ1-1 NA TRBV7-2 NA CASSLATLNTEAFF TGTGCCAGCAGCTTAGCCACATTGAACACTGAAGCTTTCTTT
TRBJ1-2 TRBD1 TRBV6-2/TRBV6-3 NA CASSTPGQHYGYTF TGTGCCAGCAGTACACCGGGACAGCACTATGGCTACACCTTC
TRBJ1-4 NA TRBV28 NA CASRFATGPRPATNEKLFF TGTGCCAGCAGATTCGCAACAGGCCCCCGCCCTGCAACTAATGAAAAACTGTTTTTT
TRBJ2-1 NA TRBV29-1 NA CSVVGGVAITYNEQFF TGCAGCGTTGTGGGCGGGGTCGCCATTACCTACAATGAGCAGTTCTTC
TRBJ1-6 NA TRBV9 many CASSETVVDSPLHF TGTGCCAGCAGCGAGACAGTAGTTGATTCACCCCTCCACTTT
TRBJ2-4 NA TRBV15 NA CATSRGGEVAKNIQYF TGTGCCACCAGCAGAGGAGGGGAGGTAGCCAAAAACATTCAGTACTTC
TRBJ1-5 NA TRBV28 few CASTPPGNQPQHF TGTGCCAGCACCCCCCCGGGCAATCAGCCCCAGCATTTT
TRBJ2-5 TRBD1 TRBV11-2 NA CASSSRQGRETQYF TGTGCCAGCAGCTCAAGACAGGGGCGGGAGACCCAGTACTTC
TRBJ2-5 TRBD2 TRBV20-1 NA CSAPRGERAQYF TGCAGTGCCCCGCGGGGGGAAAGGGCCCAGTACTTC
TRBJ2-4 NA TRBV12-3/TRBV12-4 few CASSLLQGGIQYF TGTGCCAGCAGTTTACTTCAAGGAGGCATTCAGTACTTC
TRBJ1-1 NA TRBV5-1 few CASSLEGLLNTEAFF TGCGCCAGCAGCTTGGAGGGACTCTTGAACACTGAAGCTTTCTTT
TRBJ1-2 NA TRBV10-3 NA CAISESRQHRYTF TGTGCCATCAGTGAGAGCAGACAGCATCGATACACCTTC
TRBJ2-7 NA TRBV20-1 NA CSARVTRDYEQYF TGCAGTGCTAGAGTTACCCGGGATTACGAGCAGTACTTC
TRBJ1-5 TRBD1 TRBV12-3/TRBV12-4 NA CASSSDRAGQPQHF TGTGCCAGCAGTTCGGACAGGGCGGGCCAGCCCCAGCATTTT
TRBJ1-6 NA TRBV7-9 many CASDRKAGLENSPLHF TGTGCCAGCGACAGAAAGGCGGGCTTGGAGAATTCACCCCTCCACTTT
TRBJ1-6 TRBD1 TRBV2 few CASRGTGIVYNSPLHF TGTGCCAGCCGAGGGACAGGGATCGTCTATAATTCACCCCTCCACTTT
TRBJ2-7 NA TRBV27 NA CASRRQRFSYEQYF TGTGCCAGCAGGAGACAGCGCTTTAGCTACGAGCAGTACTTC
TRBJ1-1 NA TRBV6-1 NA CASTNSRNTEAFF TGTGCCAGCACAAACTCAAGGAACACTGAAGCTTTCTTT
TRBJ2-7 NA TRBV3-1 NA CASSQLSYEQYF TGTGCCAGCAGCCAACTATCCTACGAGCAGTACTTC
TRBJ2-1 TRBD1 TRBV5-6 NA CASSRGQLQFF TGTGCCAGCAGCCGGGGACAGCTTCAGTTCTTC
TRBJ2-5 TRBD2 TRBV18 NA CASSPAGGPPQETQYF TGTGCCAGCTCACCAGCGGGGGGTCCACCCCAAGAGACCCAGTACTTC
TRBJ1-5 NA TRBV20-1 NA CSAPEMGDQPQHF TGCAGTGCCCCCGAGATGGGGGATCAGCCCCAGCATTTT
TRBJ2-3 TRBD2 TRBV20-1 NA CSANSGGGTDTQYF TGCAGTGCTAACAGCGGGGGGGGCACAGATACGCAGTATTTT
TRBJ1-5 NA TRBV6-5 few CASSYREGQPQHF TGTGCCAGCAGTTACAGGGAGGGTCAGCCCCAGCATTTT